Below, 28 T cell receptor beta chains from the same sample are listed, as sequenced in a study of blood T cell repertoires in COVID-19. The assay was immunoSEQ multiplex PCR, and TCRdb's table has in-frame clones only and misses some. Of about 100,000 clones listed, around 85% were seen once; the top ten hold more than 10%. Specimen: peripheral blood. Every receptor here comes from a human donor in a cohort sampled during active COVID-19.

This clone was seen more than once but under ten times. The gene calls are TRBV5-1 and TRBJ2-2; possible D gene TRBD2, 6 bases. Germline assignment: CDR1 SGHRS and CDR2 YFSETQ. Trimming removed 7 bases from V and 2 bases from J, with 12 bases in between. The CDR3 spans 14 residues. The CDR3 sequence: CASLQAGNTGELFF. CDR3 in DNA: TGCGCCAGCTTACAAGCGGGTAACACCGGGGAGCTGTTTTTT.

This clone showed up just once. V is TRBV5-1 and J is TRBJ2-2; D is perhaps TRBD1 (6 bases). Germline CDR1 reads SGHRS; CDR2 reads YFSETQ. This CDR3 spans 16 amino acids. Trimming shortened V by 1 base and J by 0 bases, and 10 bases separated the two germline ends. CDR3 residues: CASSLNRVANTGELFF. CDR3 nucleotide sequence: TGCGCCAGCAGCTTGAACAGGGTCGCGAACACCGGGGAGCTGTTTTTT.

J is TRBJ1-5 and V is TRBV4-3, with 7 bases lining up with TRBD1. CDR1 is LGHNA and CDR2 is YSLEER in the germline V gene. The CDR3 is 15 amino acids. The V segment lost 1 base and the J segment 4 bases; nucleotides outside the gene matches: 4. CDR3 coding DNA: TGCGCCAGCAGCCAAGCGGCAGGGGGTAATCAGCCCCAGCATTTT. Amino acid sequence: CASSQAAGGNQPQHF.

DNA for the CDR3: TGTGCCATCAGTGAGTCGGTGAGGGGAGGGGATAATTCACCCCTCCACTTT. As protein: CAISESVRGGDNSPLHF. The rearrangement links TRBV10-3 to TRBJ1-6; D might be TRBD1 (5 bases). CDR3 length: 17 residues. The V end lost 0 bases, the J end lost 5 bases, and 14 bases lay between the germline ends. From germline, CDR1 is ENHRY and CDR2 SYGVKD.

The CDR3 nucleotides are TGTGCCAGCAGTGCCGACAGGGGGCCCACCAATGAGCAGTTCTTC. This sequence encodes CASSADRGPTNEQFF. The genes are TRBV9 and TRBJ2-1, with 10 bases matching TRBD1. CDR3 length: 15 residues. Germline V CDR1 and CDR2: SGDLS, YYNGEE. With 5 bases clipped from V and 6 bases from J, the junction kept 8 bases outside the gene matches.

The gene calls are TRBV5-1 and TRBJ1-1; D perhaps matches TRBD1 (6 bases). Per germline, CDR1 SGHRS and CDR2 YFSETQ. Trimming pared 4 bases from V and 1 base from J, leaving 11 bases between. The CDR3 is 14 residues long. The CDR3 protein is CASSGGHTNTEAFF. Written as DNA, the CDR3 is TGCGCCAGCAGCGGGGGACACACGAACACTGAAGCTTTCTTT.

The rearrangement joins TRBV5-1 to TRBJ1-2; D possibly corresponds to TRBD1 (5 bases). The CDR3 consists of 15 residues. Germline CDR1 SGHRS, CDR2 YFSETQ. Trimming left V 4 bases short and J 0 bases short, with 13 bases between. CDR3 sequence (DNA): TGCGCCAGCAGCCCGGGGGTGGGGTCTAACTATGGCTACACCTTC. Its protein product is CASSPGVGSNYGYTF.

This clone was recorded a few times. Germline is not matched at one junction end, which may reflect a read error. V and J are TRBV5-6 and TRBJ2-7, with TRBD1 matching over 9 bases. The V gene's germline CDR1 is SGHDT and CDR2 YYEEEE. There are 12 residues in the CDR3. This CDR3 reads CASSFDRQGVEF. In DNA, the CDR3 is TGTGCCAGCAGCTTTGACCGACAGGGGGTTGAGTTC.

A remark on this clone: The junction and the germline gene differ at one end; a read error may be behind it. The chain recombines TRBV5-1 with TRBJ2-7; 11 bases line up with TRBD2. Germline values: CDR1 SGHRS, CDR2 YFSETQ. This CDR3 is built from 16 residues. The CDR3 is CASSLDSGRASDEQYF. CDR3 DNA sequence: TGCGCCAGCAGCTTGGATAGCGGGAGGGCCTCCGACGAGCAGTACTTC. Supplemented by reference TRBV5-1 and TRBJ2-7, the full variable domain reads KAGVTQTPRYLIKTRGQQVTLSCSPISGHRSVSWYQQTPGQGLQFLFEYFSETQRNKGNFPGRFSGRQFSNSRSEMNVSTLELGDSALYLCASSLDSGRASDEQYFGPGTRLTVT.

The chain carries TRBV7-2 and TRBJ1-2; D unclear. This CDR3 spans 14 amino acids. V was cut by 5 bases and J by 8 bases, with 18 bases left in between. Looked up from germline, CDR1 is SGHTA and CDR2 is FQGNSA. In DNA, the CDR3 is TGTGCCAGCAGCCCCTCCAGGCCGTGGGAGGGCTACACCTTC. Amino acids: CASSPSRPWEGYTF.

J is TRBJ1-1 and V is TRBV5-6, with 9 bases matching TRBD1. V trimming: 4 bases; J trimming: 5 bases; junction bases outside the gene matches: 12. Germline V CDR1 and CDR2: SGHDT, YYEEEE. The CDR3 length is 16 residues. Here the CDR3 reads CASSVPGQGMFTEAFF. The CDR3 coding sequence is TGTGCCAGCAGCGTACCGGGACAGGGAATGTTTACTGAAGCTTTCTTT. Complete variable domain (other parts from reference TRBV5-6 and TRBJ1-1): DAGVTQSPTHLIKTRGQQVTLRCSPKSGHDTVSWYQQALGQGPQFIFQYYEEEERQRGNFPDRFSGHQFPNYSSELNVNALLLGDSALYLCASSVPGQGMFTEAFFGQGTRLTVV.

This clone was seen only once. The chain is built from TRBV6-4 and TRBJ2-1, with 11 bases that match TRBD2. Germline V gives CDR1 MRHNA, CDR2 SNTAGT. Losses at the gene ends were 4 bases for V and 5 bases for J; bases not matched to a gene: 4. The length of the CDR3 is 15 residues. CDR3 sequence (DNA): TGTGCCAGCAGTGCTAGCGGGGGGCACAACAATGAGCAGTTCTTC. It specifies CASSASGGHNNEQFF.

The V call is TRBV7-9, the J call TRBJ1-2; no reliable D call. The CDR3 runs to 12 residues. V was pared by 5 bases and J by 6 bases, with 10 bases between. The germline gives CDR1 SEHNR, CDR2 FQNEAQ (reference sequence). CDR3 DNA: TGTGCCAGCAGCCCGGTCCATGATGGCTACACCTTC. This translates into CASSPVHDGYTF.

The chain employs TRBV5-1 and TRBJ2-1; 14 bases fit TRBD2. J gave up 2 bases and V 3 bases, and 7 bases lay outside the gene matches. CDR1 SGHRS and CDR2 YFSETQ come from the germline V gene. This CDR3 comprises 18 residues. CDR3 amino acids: CASSSGLAGATPYNEQFF. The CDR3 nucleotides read TGCGCCAGCAGCTCGGGACTAGCGGGGGCCACACCCTACAATGAGCAGTTCTTC.

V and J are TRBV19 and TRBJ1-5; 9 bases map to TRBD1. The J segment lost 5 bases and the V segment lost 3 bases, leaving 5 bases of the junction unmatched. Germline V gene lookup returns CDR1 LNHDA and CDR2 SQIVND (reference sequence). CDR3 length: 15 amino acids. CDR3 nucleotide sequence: TGTGCCAGTAGTATCGCCGGGGACAGGGATCAGCCCCAGCATTTT. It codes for CASSIAGDRDQPQHF.

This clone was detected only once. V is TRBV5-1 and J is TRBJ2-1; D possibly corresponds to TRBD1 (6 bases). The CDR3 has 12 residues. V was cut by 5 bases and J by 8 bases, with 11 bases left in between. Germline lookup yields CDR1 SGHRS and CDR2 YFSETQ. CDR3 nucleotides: TGCGCCAGCAGGGGGTCAGGGGATGAGCAGTTCTTC. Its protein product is CASRGSGDEQFF.

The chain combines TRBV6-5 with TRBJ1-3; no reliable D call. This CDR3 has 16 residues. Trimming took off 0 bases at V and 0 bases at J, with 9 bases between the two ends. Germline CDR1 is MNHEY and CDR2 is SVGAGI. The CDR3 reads CASSYSRAYSGNTIYF. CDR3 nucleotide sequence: TGTGCCAGCAGTTACTCGCGGGCTTACTCTGGAAACACCATATATTTT.

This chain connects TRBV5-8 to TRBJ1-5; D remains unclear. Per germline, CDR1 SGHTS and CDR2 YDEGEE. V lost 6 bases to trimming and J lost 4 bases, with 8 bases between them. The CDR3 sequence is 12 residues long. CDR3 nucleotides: TGTGCCAGCACCCGACTAAATCAGCCCCAGCATTTT. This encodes CASTRLNQPQHF.

The CDR3 sequence is CASSDAGGRASEQFF. The CDR3 DNA reads as TGTGCCAGCAGTGACGCGGGCGGGAGGGCCAGTGAGCAGTTCTTC. V is TRBV6-4 and J is TRBJ2-1; 9 positions match TRBD2. The CDR3 is made up of 15 amino acids. The ends lost 2 bases at V and 9 bases at J; junction bases unmatched: 8. Germline CDR1 reads MRHNA; CDR2 reads SNTAGT.

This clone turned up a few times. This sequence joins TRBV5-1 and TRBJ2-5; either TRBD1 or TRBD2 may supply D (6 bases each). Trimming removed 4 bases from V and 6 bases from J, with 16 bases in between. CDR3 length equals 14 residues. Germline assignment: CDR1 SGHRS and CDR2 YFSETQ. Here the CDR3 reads CASSLGAGSQTQYF. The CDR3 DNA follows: TGCGCCAGCAGCCTGGGGGCGGGATCACAGACCCAGTACTTC.

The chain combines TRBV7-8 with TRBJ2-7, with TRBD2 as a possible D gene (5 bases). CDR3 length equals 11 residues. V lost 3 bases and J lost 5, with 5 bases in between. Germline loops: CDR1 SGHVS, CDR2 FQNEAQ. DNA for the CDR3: TGTGCCAGCAGCTTCGGGAACGAGCAGTACTTC. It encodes CASSFGNEQYF. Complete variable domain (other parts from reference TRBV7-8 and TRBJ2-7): GAGVSQSPRYKVAKRGQDVALRCDPISGHVSLFWYQQALGQGPEFLTYFQNEAQLDKSGLPSDRFFAERPEGSVSTLKIQRTQQEDSAVYLCASSFGNEQYFGPGTRLTVT.

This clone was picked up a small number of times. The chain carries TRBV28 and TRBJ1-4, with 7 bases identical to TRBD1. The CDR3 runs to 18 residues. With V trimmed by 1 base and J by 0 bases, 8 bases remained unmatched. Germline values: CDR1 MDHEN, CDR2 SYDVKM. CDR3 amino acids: CASSLSYWTGATNEKLFF. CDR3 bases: TGTGCCAGCAGTTTATCGTATTGGACAGGTGCAACTAATGAAAAACTGTTTTTT.

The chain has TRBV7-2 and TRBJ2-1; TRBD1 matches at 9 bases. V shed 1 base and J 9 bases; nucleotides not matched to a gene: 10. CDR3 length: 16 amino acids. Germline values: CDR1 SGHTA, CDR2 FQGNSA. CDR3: CASSLESNRGQGEQFF. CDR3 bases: TGTGCCAGCAGCTTAGAAAGTAACAGGGGGCAAGGTGAGCAGTTCTTC.

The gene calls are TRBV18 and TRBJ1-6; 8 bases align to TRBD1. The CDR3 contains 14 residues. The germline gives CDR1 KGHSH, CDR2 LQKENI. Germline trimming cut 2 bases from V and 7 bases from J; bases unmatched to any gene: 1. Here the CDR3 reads CASSPGQGNSPLHF. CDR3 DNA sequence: TGTGCCAGCTCACCAGGACAGGGAAATTCACCCCTCCACTTT.

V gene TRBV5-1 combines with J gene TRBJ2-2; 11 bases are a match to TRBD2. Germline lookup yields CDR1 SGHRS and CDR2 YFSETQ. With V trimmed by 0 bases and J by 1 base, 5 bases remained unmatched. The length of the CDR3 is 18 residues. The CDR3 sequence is CASSLASGGRQNTGELFF. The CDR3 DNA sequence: TGCGCCAGCAGCTTGGCTAGCGGGGGGCGTCAGAACACCGGGGAGCTGTTTTTT. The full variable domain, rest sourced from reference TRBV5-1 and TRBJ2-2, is KAGVTQTPRYLIKTRGQQVTLSCSPISGHRSVSWYQQTPGQGLQFLFEYFSETQRNKGNFPGRFSGRQFSNSRSEMNVSTLELGDSALYLCASSLASGGRQNTGELFFGEGSRLTVL.

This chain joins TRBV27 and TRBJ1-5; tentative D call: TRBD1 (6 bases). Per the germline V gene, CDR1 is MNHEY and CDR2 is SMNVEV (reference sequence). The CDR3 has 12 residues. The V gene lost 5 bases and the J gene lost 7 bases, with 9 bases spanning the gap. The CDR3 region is CASSEQGQPQHF. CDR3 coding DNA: TGTGCCAGCAGTGAACAGGGCCAGCCCCAGCATTTT.

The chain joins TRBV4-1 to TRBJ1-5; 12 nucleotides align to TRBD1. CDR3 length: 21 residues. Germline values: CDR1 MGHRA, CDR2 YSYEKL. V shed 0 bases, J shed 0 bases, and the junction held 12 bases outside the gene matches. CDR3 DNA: TGCGCCAGCAGCCAAGACCACGCCGGGACAGGGGGCTTCAATAGCAATCAGCCCCAGCATTTT. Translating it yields CASSQDHAGTGGFNSNQPQHF.

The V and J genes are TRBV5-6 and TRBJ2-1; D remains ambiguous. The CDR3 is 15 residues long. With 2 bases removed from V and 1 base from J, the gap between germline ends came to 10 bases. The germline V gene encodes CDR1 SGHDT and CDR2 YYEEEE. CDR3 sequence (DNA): TGTGCCAGCAGCTTAAGGAGTTGGTCCTACAATGAGCAGTTCTTC. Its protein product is CASSLRSWSYNEQFF.